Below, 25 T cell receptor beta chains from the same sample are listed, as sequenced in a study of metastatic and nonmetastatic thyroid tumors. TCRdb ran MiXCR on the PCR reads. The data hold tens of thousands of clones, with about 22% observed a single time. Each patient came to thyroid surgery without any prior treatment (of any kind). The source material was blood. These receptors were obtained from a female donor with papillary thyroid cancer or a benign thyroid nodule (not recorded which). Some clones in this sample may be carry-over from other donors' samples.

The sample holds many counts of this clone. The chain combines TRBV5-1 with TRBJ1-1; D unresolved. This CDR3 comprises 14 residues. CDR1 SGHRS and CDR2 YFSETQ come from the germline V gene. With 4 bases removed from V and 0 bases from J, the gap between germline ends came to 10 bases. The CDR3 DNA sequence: TGCGCCAGCAGCCCGGGATCGATGAACACTGAAGCTTTCTTT. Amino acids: CASSPGSMNTEAFF.

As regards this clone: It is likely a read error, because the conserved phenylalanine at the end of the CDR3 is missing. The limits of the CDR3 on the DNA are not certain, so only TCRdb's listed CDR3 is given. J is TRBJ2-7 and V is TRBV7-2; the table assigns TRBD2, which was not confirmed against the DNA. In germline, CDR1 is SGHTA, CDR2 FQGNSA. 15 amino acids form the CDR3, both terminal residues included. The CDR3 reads CASSLGREGVYEEYL.

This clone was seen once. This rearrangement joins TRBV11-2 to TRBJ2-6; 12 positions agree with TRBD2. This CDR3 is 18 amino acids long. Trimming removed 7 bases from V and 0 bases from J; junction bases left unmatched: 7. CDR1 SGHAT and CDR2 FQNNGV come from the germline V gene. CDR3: CASTMGLAGSSGANVLTF. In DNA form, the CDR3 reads TGTGCCAGCACCATGGGACTAGCGGGTTCCTCTGGGGCCAACGTCCTGACTTTC. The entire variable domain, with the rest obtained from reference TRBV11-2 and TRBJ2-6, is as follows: EAGVAQSPRYKIIEKRQSVAFWCNPISGHATLYWYQQILGQGPKLLIQFQNNGVVDDSQLPKDRFSAERLKGVDSTLKIQPAKLEDSAVYLCASTMGLAGSSGANVLTFGAGSRLTVL.

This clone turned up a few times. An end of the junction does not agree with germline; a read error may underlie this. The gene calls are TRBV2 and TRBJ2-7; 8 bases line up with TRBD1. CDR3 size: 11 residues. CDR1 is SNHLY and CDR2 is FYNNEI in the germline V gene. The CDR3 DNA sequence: TGTGCCAGCAGTGGGACAGGGTTGCAGCACTTC. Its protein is CASSGTGLQHF.

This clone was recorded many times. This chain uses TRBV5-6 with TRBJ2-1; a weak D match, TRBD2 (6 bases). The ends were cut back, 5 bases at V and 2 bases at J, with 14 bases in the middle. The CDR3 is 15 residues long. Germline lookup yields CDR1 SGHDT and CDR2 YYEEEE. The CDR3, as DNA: TGTGCCAGCAGAGGGGCGGGGTCCGCCTACAATGAGCAGTTCTTC. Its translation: CASRGAGSAYNEQFF.

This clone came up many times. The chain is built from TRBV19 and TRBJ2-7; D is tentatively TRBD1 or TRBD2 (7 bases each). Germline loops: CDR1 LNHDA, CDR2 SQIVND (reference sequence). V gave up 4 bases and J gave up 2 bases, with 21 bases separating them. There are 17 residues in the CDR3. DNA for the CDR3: TGTGCCAGTAGTAGACCCGACACAGGGGAGGGAGCCTACGAGCAGTACTTC. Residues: CASSRPDTGEGAYEQYF.

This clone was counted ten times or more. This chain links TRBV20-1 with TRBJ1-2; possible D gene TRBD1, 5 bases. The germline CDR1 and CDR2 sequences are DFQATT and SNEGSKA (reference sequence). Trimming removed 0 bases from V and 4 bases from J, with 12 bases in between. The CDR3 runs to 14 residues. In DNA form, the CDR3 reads TGCAGTGCTAGAGAAAGAGGGGAGGTCTATGGCTACACCTTC. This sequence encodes CSARERGEVYGYTF.

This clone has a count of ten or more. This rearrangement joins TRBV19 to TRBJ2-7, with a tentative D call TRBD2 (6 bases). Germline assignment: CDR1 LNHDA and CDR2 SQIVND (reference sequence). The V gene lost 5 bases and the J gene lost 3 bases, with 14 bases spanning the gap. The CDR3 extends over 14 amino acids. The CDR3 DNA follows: TGTGCCAGTAGTGGGGGGACGAGGAACTACGAGCAGTACTTC. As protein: CASSGGTRNYEQYF.

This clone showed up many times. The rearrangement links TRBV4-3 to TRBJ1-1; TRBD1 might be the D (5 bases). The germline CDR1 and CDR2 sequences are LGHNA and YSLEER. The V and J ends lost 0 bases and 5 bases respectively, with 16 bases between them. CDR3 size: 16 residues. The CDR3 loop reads CASSQDGGGRGTEAFF. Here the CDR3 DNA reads TGCGCCAGCAGCCAAGATGGGGGAGGGCGAGGGACTGAAGCTTTCTTT.

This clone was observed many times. Here the CDR3 reads CASSLWDGTNEKLFF. The CDR3 region has the DNA TGTGCCAGCAGTTTATGGGACGGAACAAATGAAAAACTGTTTTTT. The chain joins TRBV28 to TRBJ1-4, with D unclear. This CDR3 spans 15 amino acids. The germline V gene encodes CDR1 MDHEN and CDR2 SYDVKM. The V end lost 0 bases, the J end lost 5 bases, and 10 bases lay between the germline ends.

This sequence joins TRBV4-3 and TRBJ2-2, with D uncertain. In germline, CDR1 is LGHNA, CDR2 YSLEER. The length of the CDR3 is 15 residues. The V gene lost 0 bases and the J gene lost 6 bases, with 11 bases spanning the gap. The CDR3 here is CASSQELGSPGELFF. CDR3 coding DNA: TGCGCCAGCAGCCAAGAGCTAGGCAGTCCCGGGGAGCTGTTTTTT.

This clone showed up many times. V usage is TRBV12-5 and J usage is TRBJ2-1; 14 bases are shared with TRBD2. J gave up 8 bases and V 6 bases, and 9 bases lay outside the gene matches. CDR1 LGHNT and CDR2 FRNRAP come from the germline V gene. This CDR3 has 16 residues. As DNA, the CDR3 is TGTGCTAGTGGAACCGGGACTAGCGGGAGTAGGGATGAGCAGTTCTTC. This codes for CASGTGTSGSRDEQFF.

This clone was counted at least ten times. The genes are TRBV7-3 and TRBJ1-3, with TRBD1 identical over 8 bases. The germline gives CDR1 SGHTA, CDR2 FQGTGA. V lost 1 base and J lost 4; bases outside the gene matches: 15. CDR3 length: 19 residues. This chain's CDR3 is CASSLNPPTGQGTGNTIYF. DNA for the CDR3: TGTGCCAGCAGCTTAAACCCACCCACCGGACAGGGAACAGGAAACACCATATATTTT.

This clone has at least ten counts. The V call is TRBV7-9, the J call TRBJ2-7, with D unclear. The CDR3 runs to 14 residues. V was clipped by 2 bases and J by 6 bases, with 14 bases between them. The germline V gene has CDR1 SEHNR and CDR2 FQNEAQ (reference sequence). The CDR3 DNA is TGTGCCAGCAGCTTAAAGGTTGGAGTCGGCGAGCAGTACTTC. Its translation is CASSLKVGVGEQYF. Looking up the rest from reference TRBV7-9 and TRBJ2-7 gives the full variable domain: DTGVSQNPRHKITKRGQNVTFRCDPISEHNRLYWYRQTLGQGPEFLTYFQNEAQLEKSRLLSDRFSAERPKGSFSTLEIQRTEQGDSAMYLCASSLKVGVGEQYFGPGTRLTVT.

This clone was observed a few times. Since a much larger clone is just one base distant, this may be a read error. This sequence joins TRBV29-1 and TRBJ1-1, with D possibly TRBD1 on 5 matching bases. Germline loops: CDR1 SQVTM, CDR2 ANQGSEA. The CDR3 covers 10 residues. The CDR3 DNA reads TGCAGCGCCCGAGGGACTGAATCTTTCTTT. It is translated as CSARGTESFF.

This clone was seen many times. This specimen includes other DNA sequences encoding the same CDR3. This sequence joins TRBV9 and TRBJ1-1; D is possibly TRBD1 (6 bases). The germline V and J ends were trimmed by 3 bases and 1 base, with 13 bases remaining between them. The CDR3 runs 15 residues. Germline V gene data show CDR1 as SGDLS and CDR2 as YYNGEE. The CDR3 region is CASSEQMTGNTEAFF. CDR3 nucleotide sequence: TGTGCCAGCAGCGAACAAATGACAGGGAACACTGAAGCTTTCTTT.

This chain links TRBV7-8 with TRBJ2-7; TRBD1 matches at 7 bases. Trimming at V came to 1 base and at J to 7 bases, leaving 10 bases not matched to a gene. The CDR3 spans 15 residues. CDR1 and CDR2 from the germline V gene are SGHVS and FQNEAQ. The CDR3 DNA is TGTGCCAGCAGCTTAGTTCGACAGGGCGCTTCGGAGCAGTACTTC. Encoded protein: CASSLVRQGASEQYF.

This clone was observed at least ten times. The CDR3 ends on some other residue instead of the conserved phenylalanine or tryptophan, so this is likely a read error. The CDR3 nucleotides are TGTGCCAGCAGTCCGACCCGGGACAGGGCAGGAAACACCATATATCTT. This gives the protein CASSPTRDRAGNTIYL. The gene calls are TRBV11-1 and TRBJ1-3, with 9 bases matching TRBD1. Trimming cost V 6 bases and J 4 bases; bases outside gene matches: 10. The germline CDR1 and CDR2 sequences are SGHAT and FQDESV (reference sequence). CDR3 length: 16 amino acids.

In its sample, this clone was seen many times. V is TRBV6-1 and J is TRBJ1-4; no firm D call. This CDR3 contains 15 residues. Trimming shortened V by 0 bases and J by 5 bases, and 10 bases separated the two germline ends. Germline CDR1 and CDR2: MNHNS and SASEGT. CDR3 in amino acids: CASSEALGGNEKLFF. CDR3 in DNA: TGTGCCAGCAGTGAAGCGCTGGGAGGAAATGAAAAACTGTTTTTT.

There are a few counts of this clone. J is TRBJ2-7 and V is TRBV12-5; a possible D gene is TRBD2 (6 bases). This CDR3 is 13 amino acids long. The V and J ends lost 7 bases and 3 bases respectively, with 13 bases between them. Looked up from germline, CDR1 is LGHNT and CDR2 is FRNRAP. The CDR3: CASVTASVYEQYF. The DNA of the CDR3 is TGTGCTAGTGTCACCGCTAGCGTCTACGAGCAGTACTTC. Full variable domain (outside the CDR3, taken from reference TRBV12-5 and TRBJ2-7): DARVTQTPRHKVTEMGQEVTMRCQPILGHNTVFWYRQTMMQGLELLAYFRNRAPLDDSGMPKDRFSAEMPDATLATLKIQPSEPRDSAVYFCASVTASVYEQYFGPGTRLTVT.

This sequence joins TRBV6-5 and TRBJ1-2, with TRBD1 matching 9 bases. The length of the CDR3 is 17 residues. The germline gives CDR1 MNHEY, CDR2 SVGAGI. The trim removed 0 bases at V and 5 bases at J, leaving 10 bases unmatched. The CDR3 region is CASSYSGTGHPSYGYTF. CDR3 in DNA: TGTGCCAGCAGTTACTCCGGGACAGGGCACCCCTCATATGGCTACACCTTC.

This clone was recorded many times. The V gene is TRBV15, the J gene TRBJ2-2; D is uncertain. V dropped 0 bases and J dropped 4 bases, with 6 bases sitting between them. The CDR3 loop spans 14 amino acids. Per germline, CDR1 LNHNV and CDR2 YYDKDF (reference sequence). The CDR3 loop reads CATSRDLPTGELFF. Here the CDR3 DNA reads TGTGCCACCAGCAGAGATCTACCCACCGGGGAGCTGTTTTTT.

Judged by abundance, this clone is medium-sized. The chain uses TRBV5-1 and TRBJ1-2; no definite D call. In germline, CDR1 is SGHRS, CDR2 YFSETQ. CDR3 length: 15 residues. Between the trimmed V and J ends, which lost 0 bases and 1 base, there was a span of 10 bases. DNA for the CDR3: TGCGCCAGCAGCTTGGATGGGCAATATAACTATGGCTACACCTTC. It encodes CASSLDGQYNYGYTF.

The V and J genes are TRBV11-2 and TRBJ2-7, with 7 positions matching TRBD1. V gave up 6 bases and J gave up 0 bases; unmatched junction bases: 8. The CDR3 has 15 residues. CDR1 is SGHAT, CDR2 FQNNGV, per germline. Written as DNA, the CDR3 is TGTGCCAGCAGATCCGGACAGGTCGTCTCCTACGAGCAGTACTTC. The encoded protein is CASRSGQVVSYEQYF.

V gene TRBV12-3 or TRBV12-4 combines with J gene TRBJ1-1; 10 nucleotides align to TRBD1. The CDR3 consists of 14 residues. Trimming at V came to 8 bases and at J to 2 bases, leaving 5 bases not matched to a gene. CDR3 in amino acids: CASVRDRGNTEAFF. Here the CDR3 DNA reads TGTGCCAGCGTCCGGGACAGGGGTAACACTGAAGCTTTCTTT.